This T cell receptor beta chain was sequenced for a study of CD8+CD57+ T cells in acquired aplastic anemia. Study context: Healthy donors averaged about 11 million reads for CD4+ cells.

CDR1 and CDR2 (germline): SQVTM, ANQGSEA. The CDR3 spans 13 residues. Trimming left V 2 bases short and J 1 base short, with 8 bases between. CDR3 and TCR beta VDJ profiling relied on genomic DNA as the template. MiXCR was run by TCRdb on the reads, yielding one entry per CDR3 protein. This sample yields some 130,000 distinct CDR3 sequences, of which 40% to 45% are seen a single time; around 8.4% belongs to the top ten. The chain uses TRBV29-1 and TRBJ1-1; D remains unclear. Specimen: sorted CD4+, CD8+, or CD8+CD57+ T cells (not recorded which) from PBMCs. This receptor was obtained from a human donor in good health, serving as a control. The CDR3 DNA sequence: TGCAGCGTTGAACAGACCCCGAACACTGAAGCTTTCTTT. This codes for CSVEQTPNTEAFF.